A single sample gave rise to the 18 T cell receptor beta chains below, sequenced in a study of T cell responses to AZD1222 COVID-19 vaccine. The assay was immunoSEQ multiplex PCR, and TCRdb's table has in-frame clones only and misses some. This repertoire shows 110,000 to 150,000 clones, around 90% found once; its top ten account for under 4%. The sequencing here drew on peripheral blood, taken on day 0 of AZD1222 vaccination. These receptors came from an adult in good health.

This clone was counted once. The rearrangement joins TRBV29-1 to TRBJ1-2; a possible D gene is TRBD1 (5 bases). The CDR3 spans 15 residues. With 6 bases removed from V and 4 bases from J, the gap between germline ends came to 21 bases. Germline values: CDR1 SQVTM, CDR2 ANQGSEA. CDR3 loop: CSVARGWQGTYGYTF. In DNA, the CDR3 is TGCAGCGTGGCAAGAGGGTGGCAGGGAACCTATGGCTACACCTTC.

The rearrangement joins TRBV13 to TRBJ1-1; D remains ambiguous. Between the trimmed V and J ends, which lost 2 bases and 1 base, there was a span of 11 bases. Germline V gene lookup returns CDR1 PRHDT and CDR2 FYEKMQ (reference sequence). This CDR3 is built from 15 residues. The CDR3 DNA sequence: TGTGCCAGCAGCTTAATCCGGTGGGGGAACACTGAAGCTTTCTTT. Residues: CASSLIRWGNTEAFF.

The CDR3 protein is CAISGNIRGINEQFF. The CDR3 DNA reads as TGTGCCATCAGCGGGAATATTAGAGGGATCAATGAGCAGTTCTTC. The V call is TRBV10-3, the J call TRBJ2-1; a weak D match, TRBD2 (5 bases). Germline lookup yields CDR1 ENHRY and CDR2 SYGVKD. This CDR3 is 15 amino acids long. V was clipped by 6 bases and J by 6 bases, with 18 bases between them.

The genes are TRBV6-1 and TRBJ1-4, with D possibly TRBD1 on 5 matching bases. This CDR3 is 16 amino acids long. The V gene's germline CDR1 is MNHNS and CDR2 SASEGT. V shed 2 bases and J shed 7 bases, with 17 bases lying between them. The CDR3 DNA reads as TGTGCCAGCAGTGAAAGATCTGGCGGGACCTTTGAAAAACTGTTTTTT. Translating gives CASSERSGGTFEKLFF.

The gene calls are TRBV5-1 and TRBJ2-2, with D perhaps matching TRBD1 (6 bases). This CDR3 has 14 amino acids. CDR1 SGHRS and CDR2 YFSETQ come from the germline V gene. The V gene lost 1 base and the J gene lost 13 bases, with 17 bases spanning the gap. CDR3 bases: TGCGCCAGCAGCTTGTCAGGGGCCGGCGGTTCGCTGTTTTTT. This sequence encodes CASSLSGAGGSLFF.

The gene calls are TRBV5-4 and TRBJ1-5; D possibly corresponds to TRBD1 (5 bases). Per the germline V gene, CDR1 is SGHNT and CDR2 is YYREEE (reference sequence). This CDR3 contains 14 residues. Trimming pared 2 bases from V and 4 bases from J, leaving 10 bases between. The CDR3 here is CASSFQGSNQPQHF. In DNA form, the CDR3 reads TGTGCCAGCAGCTTTCAGGGTTCGAATCAGCCCCAGCATTTT. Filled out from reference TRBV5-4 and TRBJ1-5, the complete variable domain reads ETGVTQSPTHLIKTRGQQVTLRCSSQSGHNTVSWYQQALGQGPQFIFQYYREEENGRGNFPPRFSGLQFPNYSSELNVNALELDDSALYLCASSFQGSNQPQHFGDGTRLSIL.

CDR3 nucleotides: TGCGCCAGCAGTGACAGGGTTTATGGCTACACCTTC. Its translation: CASSDRVYGYTF. V is TRBV10-2 and J is TRBJ1-2; D is perhaps TRBD1 (5 bases). The CDR3 has 12 amino acids. V lost 3 bases and J lost 5, with 7 bases in between. Germline V gene sequence: CDR1 WSHSY, CDR2 SAAADI.

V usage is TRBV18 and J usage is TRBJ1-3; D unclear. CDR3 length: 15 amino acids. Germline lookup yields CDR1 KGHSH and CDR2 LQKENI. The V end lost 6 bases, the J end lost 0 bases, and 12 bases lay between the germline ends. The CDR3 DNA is TGTGCCAGCTCGGTCTCGGGCAGCTCTGGAAACACCATATATTTT. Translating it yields CASSVSGSSGNTIYF. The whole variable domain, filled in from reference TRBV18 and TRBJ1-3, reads NAGVMQNPRHLVRRRGQEARLRCSPMKGHSHVYWYRQLPEEGLKFMVYLQKENIIDESGMPKERFSAEFPKEGPSILRIQQVVRGDSAAYFCASSVSGSSGNTIYFGEGSWLTVV.

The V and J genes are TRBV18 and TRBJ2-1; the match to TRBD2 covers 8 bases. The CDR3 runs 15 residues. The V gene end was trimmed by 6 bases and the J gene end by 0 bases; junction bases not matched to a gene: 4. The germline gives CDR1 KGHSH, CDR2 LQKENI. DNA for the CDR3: TGTGCCAGCTCCCCAACTAGCGGCTCCTACAATGAGCAGTTCTTC. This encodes CASSPTSGSYNEQFF. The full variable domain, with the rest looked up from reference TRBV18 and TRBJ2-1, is NAGVMQNPRHLVRRRGQEARLRCSPMKGHSHVYWYRQLPEEGLKFMVYLQKENIIDESGMPKERFSAEFPKEGPSILRIQQVVRGDSAAYFCASSPTSGSYNEQFFGPGTRLTVL.

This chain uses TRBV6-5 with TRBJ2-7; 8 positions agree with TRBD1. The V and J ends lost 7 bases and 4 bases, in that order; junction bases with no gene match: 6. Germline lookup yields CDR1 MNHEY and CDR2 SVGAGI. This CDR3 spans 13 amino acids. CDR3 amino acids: CASMGTGGYEQYF. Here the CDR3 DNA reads TGTGCCAGCATGGGGACAGGCGGATACGAGCAGTACTTC.

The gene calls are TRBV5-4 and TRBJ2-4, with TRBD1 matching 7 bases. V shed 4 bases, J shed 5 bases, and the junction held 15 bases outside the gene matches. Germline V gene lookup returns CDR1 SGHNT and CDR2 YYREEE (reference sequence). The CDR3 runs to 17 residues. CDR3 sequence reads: CASSGTRQGRGQNIQYF. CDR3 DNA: TGTGCCAGCAGCGGGACCCGACAGGGTCGGGGCCAAAACATTCAGTACTTC.

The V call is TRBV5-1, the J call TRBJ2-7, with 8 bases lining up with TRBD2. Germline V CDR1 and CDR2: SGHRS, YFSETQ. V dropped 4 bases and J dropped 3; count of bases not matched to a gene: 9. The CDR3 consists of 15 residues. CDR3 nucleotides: TGCGCCAGCAGCCCGGGTGCGGGAGGAGACTACGAGCAGTACTTC. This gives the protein CASSPGAGGDYEQYF.

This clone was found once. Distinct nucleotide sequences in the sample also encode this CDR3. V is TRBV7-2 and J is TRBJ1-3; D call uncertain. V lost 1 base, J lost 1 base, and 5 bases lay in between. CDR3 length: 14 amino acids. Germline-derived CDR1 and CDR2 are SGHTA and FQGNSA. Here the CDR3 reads CASSLGGSGNTIYF. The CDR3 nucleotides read TGTGCCAGCAGCTTAGGAGGGTCTGGAAACACCATATATTTT.

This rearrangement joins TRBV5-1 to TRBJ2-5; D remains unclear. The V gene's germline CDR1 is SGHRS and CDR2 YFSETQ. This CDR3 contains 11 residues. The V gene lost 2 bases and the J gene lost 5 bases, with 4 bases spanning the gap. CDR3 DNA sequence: TGCGCCAGCAGCTTTTTGGAGACCCAGTACTTC. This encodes CASSFLETQYF.

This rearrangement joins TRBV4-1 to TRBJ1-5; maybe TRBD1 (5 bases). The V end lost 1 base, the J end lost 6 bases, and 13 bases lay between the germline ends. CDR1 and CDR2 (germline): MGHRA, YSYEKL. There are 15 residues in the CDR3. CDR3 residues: CASSQAQQGGQPQHF. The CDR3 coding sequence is TGCGCCAGCAGCCAAGCTCAGCAGGGCGGTCAGCCCCAGCATTTT.

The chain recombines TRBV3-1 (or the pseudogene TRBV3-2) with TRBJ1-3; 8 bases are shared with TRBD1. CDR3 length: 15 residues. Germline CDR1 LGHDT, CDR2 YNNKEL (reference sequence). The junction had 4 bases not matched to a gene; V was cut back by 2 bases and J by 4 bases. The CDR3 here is CASSQNRGTGNTIYF. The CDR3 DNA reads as TGTGCCAGCAGCCAAAACAGGGGGACGGGAAACACCATATATTTT.

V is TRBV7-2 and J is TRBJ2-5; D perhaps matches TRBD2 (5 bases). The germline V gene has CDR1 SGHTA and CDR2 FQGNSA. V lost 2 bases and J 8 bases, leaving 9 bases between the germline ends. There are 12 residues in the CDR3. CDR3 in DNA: TGTGCCAGCAGCTTACTGGCTAGCACCCAGTACTTC. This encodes CASSLLASTQYF.

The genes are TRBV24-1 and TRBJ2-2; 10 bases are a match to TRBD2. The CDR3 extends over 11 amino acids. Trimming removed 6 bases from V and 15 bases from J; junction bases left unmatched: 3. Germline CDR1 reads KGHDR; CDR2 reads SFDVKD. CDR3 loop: CATSQSGRVFF. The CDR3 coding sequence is TGTGCCACCAGTCAAAGCGGGAGGGTGTTTTTT.